These 31 T cell receptor beta chains came from one sample sequenced in a study of CD8 T cells in ankylosing spondylitis. Study-wide results and caveats: Typical of ankylosing spondylitis blood, it appeared, was a TCR beta motif of under 10 highly homologous variants.

The antigens these receptors bind are not known. TCRdb re-derived calls from the 5' RACE reads in MiXCR, one entry per CDR3 protein. Here the sample spans 350,000 or so distinct CDR3 sequences, 6.5% to 10% being singletons. Source material: blood, either unsorted or a sorted T cell fraction (not recorded which). These TCRs come from a male donor with ankylosing spondylitis.

This clonotype was seen repeatedly, ten times or more. J is TRBJ2-2 and V is TRBV5-1; D unclear. From germline, CDR1 is SGHRS and CDR2 YFSETQ. V was clipped by 0 bases and J by 0 bases, with 9 bases between them. The CDR3 runs to 16 residues. DNA for the CDR3: TGCGCCAGCAGCTTGGCCACTATATCGAACACCGGGGAGCTGTTTTTT. As protein: CASSLATISNTGELFF.

This rearrangement joins TRBV27 to TRBJ2-1, with 8 bases matching TRBD2. The J segment lost 7 bases and the V segment lost 5 bases, leaving 4 bases of the junction unmatched. This CDR3 is built from 13 residues. Germline loops: CDR1 MNHEY, CDR2 SMNVEV (reference sequence). This chain's CDR3 is CASSVGLGNEQFF. DNA for the CDR3: TGTGCCAGCAGTGTGGGACTAGGGAATGAGCAGTTCTTC.

This clonotype was seen repeatedly, ten times or more. The chain employs TRBV28 and TRBJ2-5; D ambiguous. CDR3 size: 14 residues. Looked up from germline, CDR1 is MDHEN and CDR2 is SYDVKM. The germline V and J ends were trimmed by 6 bases and 5 bases, with 16 bases remaining between them. This CDR3 is CASSSTRVLETQYF. The DNA of the CDR3 is TGTGCCAGCAGCTCTACAAGGGTATTGGAGACCCAGTACTTC.

This chain uses TRBV27 with TRBJ2-7, with D possibly being TRBD2 (6 bases). Trimming left V 2 bases short and J 5 bases short, with 13 bases between. Looked up from germline, CDR1 is MNHEY and CDR2 is SMNVEV (reference sequence). The CDR3 consists of 14 residues. The CDR3 reads CASSLNRERNEQYF. The DNA of the CDR3 is TGTGCCAGCAGTTTAAACCGGGAGCGCAACGAGCAGTACTTC.

The V gene is TRBV7-2, the J gene TRBJ1-5; D is ambiguous. V lost 1 base, J lost 11 bases, and 15 bases lay in between. The germline CDR1 and CDR2 sequences are SGHTA and FQGNSA. The CDR3 spans 14 residues. Written as DNA, the CDR3 is TGTGCCAGCAGCTTAGTTGGTATTCATGGCGCCCAGCATTTT. Protein: CASSLVGIHGAQHF. Full variable domain (outside the CDR3, taken from reference TRBV7-2 and TRBJ1-5): GAGVSQSPSNKVTEKGKDVELRCDPISGHTALYWYRQSLGQGLEFLIYFQGNSAPDKSGLPSDRFSAERTGGSVSTLTIQRTQQEDSAVYLCASSLVGIHGAQHFGDGTRLSIL.

V gene TRBV12-3 or TRBV12-4 combines with J gene TRBJ1-1, with D maybe TRBD1 (5 bases). The CDR3 contains 13 residues. Trimming took off 6 bases at V and 7 bases at J, with 15 bases between the two ends. CDR3 DNA: TGTGCCAGCAGGGGGGGGGATTACGGTGAAGCTTTCTTT. Its translation: CASRGGDYGEAFF.

The V call is TRBV28, the J call TRBJ2-2; no clear D gene. The V end lost 2 bases, the J end lost 2 bases, and 18 bases lay between the germline ends. Germline assignment: CDR1 MDHEN and CDR2 SYDVKM. The CDR3 spans 18 residues. CDR3: CASSLVGLGRSNTGELFF. CDR3 nucleotides: TGTGCCAGCAGTTTAGTCGGCTTGGGTCGGAGCAACACCGGGGAGCTGTTTTTT. The full variable domain, with the rest looked up from reference TRBV28 and TRBJ2-2, is DVKVTQSSRYLVKRTGEKVFLECVQDMDHENMFWYRQDPGLGLRLIYFSYDVKMKEKGDIPEGYSVSREKKERFSLILESASTNQTSMYLCASSLVGLGRSNTGELFFGEGSRLTVL.

CDR3 protein: CSVDGGQGFGANVLTF. The CDR3, as DNA: TGCAGCGTTGATGGTGGACAGGGGTTCGGGGCCAACGTCCTGACTTTC. V and J are TRBV29-1 and TRBJ2-6; 9 bases are shared with TRBD1. Germline CDR1 and CDR2: SQVTM and ANQGSEA. The V and J ends lost 3 bases and 4 bases, in that order; junction bases with no gene match: 7. This CDR3 is 16 amino acids long. Based on the CDR3 plus reference TRBV29-1 and TRBJ2-6, the full variable domain is SAVISQKPSRDICQRGTSLTIQCQVDSQVTMMFWYRQQPGQSLTLIATANQGSEATYESGFVIDKFPISRPNLTFSTLTVSNMSPEDSSIYLCSVDGGQGFGANVLTFGAGSRLTVL.

Many counts were recorded for this clonotype. The chain joins TRBV5-6 to TRBJ1-5; no firm D call. Trimming cost V 3 bases and J 5 bases, with 6 bases left between them. There are 12 residues in the CDR3. Per germline, CDR1 SGHDT and CDR2 YYEEEE. Written as DNA, the CDR3 is TGTGCCAGCAGCTACTTAGATCAGCCCCAGCATTTT. This codes for CASSYLDQPQHF.

For the CDR3, the DNA is TGTGCCAGCAGCTTAGATCAGCGGGGTGAGGATTACGAGCAGTACTTC. Its protein is CASSLDQRGEDYEQYF. V usage is TRBV11-2 and J usage is TRBJ2-7; 7 bases align to TRBD2. The length of the CDR3 is 16 residues. Looked up from germline, CDR1 is SGHAT and CDR2 is FQNNGV. After removal of 0 bases from V and 4 bases from J, the junction contained 9 bases not matched to a gene. Full variable domain (remainder filled in from reference TRBV11-2 and TRBJ2-7): EAGVAQSPRYKIIEKRQSVAFWCNPISGHATLYWYQQILGQGPKLLIQFQNNGVVDDSQLPKDRFSAERLKGVDSTLKIQPAKLEDSAVYLCASSLDQRGEDYEQYFGPGTRLTVT.

This clonotype occurred a few times. The V and J genes are TRBV20-1 and TRBJ2-2; D unclear. CDR3 length: 14 residues. CDR1 and CDR2 (germline): DFQATT, SNEGSKA (reference sequence). Deletions cut 4 bases from V and 0 bases from J, with 9 bases between. The CDR3, as DNA: TGCAGTGCTAAGGCCGGAACGAACACCGGGGAGCTGTTTTTT. Protein product: CSAKAGTNTGELFF.

The chain joins TRBV27 to TRBJ2-7, with D possibly matching TRBD2 (6 bases). Germline V gene lookup returns CDR1 MNHEY and CDR2 SMNVEV (reference sequence). CDR3 length: 14 residues. The germline V and J ends were trimmed by 6 bases and 2 bases, with 14 bases remaining between them. The CDR3 here is CASSPGTFPYEQYF. The CDR3 bases are TGTGCCAGCAGCCCGGGGACTTTCCCCTACGAGCAGTACTTC.

This clonotype was observed at least ten times. The chain employs TRBV12-3 or TRBV12-4 and TRBJ1-6, with D possibly being TRBD1 (5 bases). The length of the CDR3 is 19 residues. The ends were cut back, 2 bases at V and 0 bases at J, with 17 bases in the middle. The DNA of the CDR3 is TGTGCCAGCAGTTTATTGGAGGGGCGCTTGAGCTCCTATAATTCACCCCTCCACTTT. Protein sequence: CASSLLEGRLSSYNSPLHF.

The sample holds a few counts of this clonotype. The rearrangement joins TRBV25-1 to TRBJ1-5; D may be TRBD1 (5 bases). The CDR3 totals 15 residues. Germline V gene data show CDR1 as MGHDK and CDR2 as SYGVNS. V shed 3 bases and J shed 5 bases, with 14 bases lying between them. The CDR3 loop is CASSDTGTEDQPQHF. CDR3 DNA: TGTGCCAGCAGTGATACGGGGACGGAAGATCAGCCCCAGCATTTT. Variable domain in full (rest from reference TRBV25-1 and TRBJ1-5): EADIYQTPRYLVIGTGKKITLECSQTMGHDKMYWYQQDPGMELHLIHYSYGVNSTEKGDLSSESTVSRIRTEHFPLTLESARPSHTSQYLCASSDTGTEDQPQHFGDGTRLSIL.

This clonotype was recorded only once. V gene TRBV7-2 combines with J gene TRBJ2-7, with TRBD2 matching 11 bases. The CDR3 runs 15 residues. The junction had 6 bases not matched to a gene; V was cut back by 4 bases and J by 4 bases. The germline CDR1 and CDR2 sequences are SGHTA and FQGNSA. The CDR3 loop reads CASSSSTSGGYEQYF. In DNA, the CDR3 is TGTGCCAGCAGCTCAAGTACTAGCGGGGGTTACGAGCAGTACTTC.

The sample holds a few counts of this clonotype. The V call is TRBV27, the J call TRBJ1-1; possibly TRBD1 for D (6 bases). There are 17 residues in the CDR3. Germline loops: CDR1 MNHEY, CDR2 SMNVEV (reference sequence). Trimming took 4 bases from V and 3 from J, leaving 21 bases between them. CDR3 loop: CASSWVGGPRLHTEAFF. For the CDR3, the DNA is TGTGCCAGCAGTTGGGTCGGGGGGCCTAGGCTCCACACTGAAGCTTTCTTT.

The chain recombines TRBV4-3 with TRBJ1-1, with a tentative D call TRBD1 (5 bases). The V gene's germline CDR1 is LGHNA and CDR2 YSLEER. The CDR3 length is 15 residues. Trimming left V 3 bases short and J 0 bases short, with 11 bases between. The CDR3 loop is CASSQTTDMNTEAFF. Written as DNA, the CDR3 is TGCGCCAGCAGCCAGACGACGGACATGAACACTGAAGCTTTCTTT.

This clonotype was counted ten times or more. The gene calls are TRBV12-3 or TRBV12-4 and TRBJ2-2; 7 bases match TRBD1. This CDR3 spans 16 amino acids. V shed 5 bases, J shed 2 bases, and the junction held 8 bases outside the gene matches. The CDR3 coding sequence is TGTGCCAGCAGTCGACCGGGACAGAACAACACCGGGGAGCTGTTTTTT. Amino acid sequence: CASSRPGQNNTGELFF.

The gene calls are TRBV7-2 and TRBJ1-5; no definite D call. Trimming removed 2 bases from V and 6 bases from J, with 14 bases in between. CDR1 is SGHTA and CDR2 is FQGNSA in the germline V gene. The CDR3 is 15 residues long. As DNA, the CDR3 is TGTGCCAGCAGCTTAAGCCCGGTGGGGAGTCAGCCCCAGCATTTT. It translates to CASSLSPVGSQPQHF.

CDR3 protein: CSGLGQMNTEAFF. The CDR3 DNA sequence: TGCAGCGGTCTGGGACAGATGAACACTGAAGCTTTCTTT. The chain recombines TRBV29-1 with TRBJ1-1, with TRBD1 matching over 7 bases. Germline V gives CDR1 SQVTM, CDR2 ANQGSEA. This CDR3 is 13 amino acids long. J lost 0 bases, V lost 7 bases, and 5 bases had no gene match.

This clonotype has just a few counts. The gene calls are TRBV28 and TRBJ1-1; D gene uncertain. The germline V and J ends were trimmed by 2 bases and 7 bases, with 11 bases remaining between them. The CDR3 is made up of 13 amino acids. Per the germline V gene, CDR1 is MDHEN and CDR2 is SYDVKM. The CDR3 is CASSLGLTSEAFF. DNA of the CDR3: TGTGCCAGCAGTTTAGGGTTGACTAGTGAAGCTTTCTTT.

This clonotype was counted between two and nine times. V is TRBV4-1 and J is TRBJ2-7; D is possibly TRBD2 (6 bases). Between the trimmed V and J ends, which lost 3 bases and 3 bases, there was a span of 9 bases. The CDR3 length is 13 residues. The germline CDR1 and CDR2 sequences are MGHRA and YSYEKL. This CDR3 is CASSQRLGYEQYF. In DNA form, the CDR3 reads TGCGCCAGCAGCCAGAGACTAGGCTACGAGCAGTACTTC.

Here the CDR3 reads CASSARGADEQYF. CDR3 coding DNA: TGCGCCAGCAGCGCCCGGGGAGCGGACGAGCAGTACTTC. The V and J genes are TRBV4-1 and TRBJ2-7; D perhaps matches TRBD2 (5 bases). The length of the CDR3 is 13 residues. The germline V and J ends were trimmed by 5 bases and 5 bases, with 13 bases remaining between them. Germline CDR1 MGHRA, CDR2 YSYEKL.

The J gene is TRBJ2-3, the V gene TRBV5-1; 10 nucleotides line up with TRBD2. This CDR3 contains 15 residues. Trimming removed 1 base from V and 2 bases from J; junction bases left unmatched: 1. Germline lookup yields CDR1 SGHRS and CDR2 YFSETQ. In nucleotides, the CDR3 is TGCGCCAGCAGCTTGACTAGCGGGATCACAGATACGCAGTATTTT. Its protein is CASSLTSGITDTQYF.

This chain connects TRBV4-3 to TRBJ2-5, with D hard to call. The CDR3 consists of 11 residues. Germline CDR1 reads LGHNA; CDR2 reads YSLEER. Trimming left V 4 bases short and J 7 bases short, with 7 bases between. CDR3 sequence: CASSLGRTQYF. CDR3 DNA: TGCGCCAGCAGCCTTGGCCGGACCCAGTACTTC.

This clonotype was seen a few times. CDR3 region: CASSPTSGTGELFF. In nucleotides, the CDR3 is TGTGCCAGCTCACCCACGTCCGGTACCGGGGAGCTGTTTTTT. This chain connects TRBV18 to TRBJ2-2, with unresolved D. The V gene's germline CDR1 is KGHSH and CDR2 LQKENI. The CDR3 is 14 amino acids. The germline V and J ends were trimmed by 3 bases and 5 bases, with 10 bases remaining between them.

The rearrangement links TRBV5-1 to TRBJ2-5; 15 bases are a match to TRBD2. The germline CDR1 and CDR2 sequences are SGHRS and YFSETQ. The trim removed 2 bases at V and 4 bases at J, leaving 9 bases unmatched. This CDR3 is built from 18 residues. The DNA of the CDR3 is TGCGCCAGCAGCTTAAGACAGGGACTAGCGGGAGGACGAGAGACCCAGTACTTC. It translates to CASSLRQGLAGGRETQYF.

This clonotype was picked up a small number of times. CDR3 coding DNA: TGTGCCAGCAGTTTGGGCCAAGGGGGTACCGAGCAGTACTTC. Its translation is CASSLGQGGTEQYF. The chain couples TRBV28 to TRBJ2-7; a weak D match, TRBD1 (6 bases). CDR1 is MDHEN and CDR2 is SYDVKM in the germline V gene. This CDR3 spans 14 amino acids. V lost 3 bases and J 6 bases, leaving 15 bases between the germline ends.

This clonotype has at least ten counts. Here the CDR3 DNA reads TGTGCCAGCAGTTGGGCGGGAGGGGACACAGATACGCAGTATTTT. It yields the protein CASSWAGGDTDTQYF. The chain has TRBV12-3 or TRBV12-4 and TRBJ2-3, with 9 bases identical to TRBD2. Unmatched junction bases numbered 4, after V lost 4 bases and J lost 2 bases. The CDR3 loop spans 15 amino acids.

Comments on this clonotype: Germline is not matched at one junction end, which may reflect a read error. The genes are TRBV6-1 and TRBJ2-1, with TRBD1 as a possible D gene (5 bases). Germline V CDR1 and CDR2: MNHNS, SASEGT. CDR3 length equals 15 residues. The chain's CDR3 is CASSEEGPGLPHFLF. The CDR3 DNA follows: TGTGCCAGCAGTGAAGAAGGTCCAGGGCTCCCTCATTTCCTCTTC.

The chain links TRBV29-1 to TRBJ2-5; D gene unclear. From germline, CDR1 is SQVTM and CDR2 ANQGSEA. V was pared by 7 bases and J by 7 bases, with 16 bases between. This CDR3 contains 12 residues. CDR3 sequence reads: CSGVGWMGTQYF. CDR3 nucleotides: TGCAGCGGAGTGGGTTGGATGGGGACCCAGTACTTC.